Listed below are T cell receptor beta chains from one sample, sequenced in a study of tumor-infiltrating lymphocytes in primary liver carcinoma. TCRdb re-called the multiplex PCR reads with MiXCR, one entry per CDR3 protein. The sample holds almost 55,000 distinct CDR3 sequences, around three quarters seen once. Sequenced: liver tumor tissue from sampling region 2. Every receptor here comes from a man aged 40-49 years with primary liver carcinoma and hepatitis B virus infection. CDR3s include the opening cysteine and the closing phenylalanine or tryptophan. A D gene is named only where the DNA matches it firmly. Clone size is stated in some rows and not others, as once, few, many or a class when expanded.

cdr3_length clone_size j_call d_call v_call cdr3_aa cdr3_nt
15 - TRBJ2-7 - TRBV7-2 CAGGRERDNFYEQYF TGTGCCGGCGGGCGGGAGCGGGACAACTTCTACGAGCAGTACTTC
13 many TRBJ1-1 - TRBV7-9 CASSFATVTGAFF TGTGCCAGCAGCTTCGCGACAGTAACGGGAGCTTTCTTT
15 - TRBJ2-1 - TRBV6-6 CASSYMITINSEEFF TGTGCCAGCAGTTACATGATTACCATTAATAGTGAGGAGTTCTTC
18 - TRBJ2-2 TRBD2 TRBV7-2 CASSLKREILERTGELFF TGTGCCAGCAGCTTAAAGCGGGAGATTCTCGAGCGGACCGGGGAGCTGTTTTTT
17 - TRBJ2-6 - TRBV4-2 CASSPQEDLAGADVLTF TGTGCCAGCAGCCCCCAAGAAGATTTGGCTGGGGCTGACGTCCTGACTTTC
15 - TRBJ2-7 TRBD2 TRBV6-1 CASSEAVCGRGEQYF TGTGCCAGCAGTGAAGCGGTTTGCGGGAGGGGGGAGCAGTACTTC
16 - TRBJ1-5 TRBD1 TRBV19 CASSSPSGTVNQPQHF TGTGCCAGTAGCTCCCCATCTGGGACAGTAAATCAGCCCCAGCATTTT
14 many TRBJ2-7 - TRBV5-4 CASSATGSSYEQYF TGTGCCAGCAGCGCAACAGGGTCCTCCTACGAGCAGTACTTC
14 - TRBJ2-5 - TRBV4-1 CASSQVSGDKTQYF TGCGCCAGTAGCCAAGTTTCCGGTGACAAGACCCAGTACTTC
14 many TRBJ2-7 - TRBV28 CASSPTGLSYEQYF TGTGCCAGCAGCCCGACAGGTTTGTCCTACGAGCAGTACTTC
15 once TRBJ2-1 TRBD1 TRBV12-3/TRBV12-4 CASSPIGTDDNEQFF TGCGCCAGCAGCCCCATCGGGACAGATGACAATGAGCAGTTCTTC
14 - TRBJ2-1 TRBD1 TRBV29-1 CSGLPGQGIDEQFF TGCAGCGGACTGCCGGGACAGGGGATAGATGAGCAGTTCTTC
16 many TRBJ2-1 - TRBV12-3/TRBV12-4 CASSLRGGSYYNEQFF TGTGCCAGCAGTTTACGAGGGGGTAGTTATTACAATGAGCAGTTCTTC
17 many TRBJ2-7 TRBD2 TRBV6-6 CASSSSGLAGGPGEQYF TGTGCCAGCAGTTCATCGGGACTAGCGGGAGGGCCGGGCGAGCAGTACTTC
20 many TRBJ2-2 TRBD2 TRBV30 CAWSVLGLAGGPGITGELFF TGTGCCTGGAGTGTACTAGGACTAGCGGGAGGGCCGGGGATCACCGGGGAGCTGTTTTTT
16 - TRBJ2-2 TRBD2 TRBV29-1 CCAEEGGRENTGELFF TGCTGCGCTGAAGAAGGTGGGAGGGAGAACACCGGGGAGCTGTTTTTT
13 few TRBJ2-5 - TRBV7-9 CVSSLSVQETQYF TGTGTCAGCAGCTTAAGTGTACAAGAGACCCAGTACTTC
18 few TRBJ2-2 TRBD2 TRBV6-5 CVSSLLGLAGGPIGELFF TGTGTCAGCAGTCTTCTCGGACTAGCGGGAGGCCCGATCGGGGAGCTGTTTTTT
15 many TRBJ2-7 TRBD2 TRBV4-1 CASSQGPSGAYEQYF TGCGCCAGCAGCCAAGGTCCTAGCGGGGCCTACGAGCAGTACTTC
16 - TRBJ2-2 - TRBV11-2 CASSLLALTGTGELFF TGCGCCAGCAGTTTACTGGCGCTAACGGGAACCGGGGAGCTGTTTTTT
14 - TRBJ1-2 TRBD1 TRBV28 CASSLRDRDFGYTF TGTGCCAGCAGTCTCCGGGACAGGGATTTTGGTTACACCTTC
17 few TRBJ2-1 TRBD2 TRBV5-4 CASSPEAGTSSYNEQLF TGTGCCAGCAGCCCCGAAGCGGGAACAAGCTCCTACAATGAACAGCTCTTC
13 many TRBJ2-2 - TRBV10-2 CASSVGFGGELFF TGCGCCAGCAGTGTGGGGTTCGGCGGGGAGCTGTTTTTT